The rows below give T cell receptor beta chains drawn from one sample of a study of T cell repertoires in cytomegalovirus infection. Their antigens remain unidentified. One entry per CDR3 protein, called by TCRdb with MiXCR from the reads. The sample includes about 570,000 distinct CDR3 sequences, about 40% of them seen just once. The source was cultured PBMCs, collected from culture after CMV antigen stimulation. The receptor set was obtained from a human donor in good health (CMV status not recorded). Some clones in this sample may be carry-over from other donors' samples. The conserved cysteine and the conserved F or W are not part of the CDR3 here.

>TRBV9|TRBJ2-1
ASSGGVGDEQF
>TRBV7-9|TRBJ2-3
ASSPQMDGLSTDTQY
>TRBV6-1|TRBJ2-2
ATSFVVWGTGELF
>TRBV9|TRBJ2-1
ASSVASGSTDEQF
>TRBV10-3|TRBJ2-3
AIGRPGTGDTDTQY
>TRBV4-1|TRBJ2-7
ASSQGPAYEQY
>TRBV2|TRBJ1-2
ASSGQAAGGYT
>TRBV7-8|TRBJ2-3
ASGRGNTQY
>TRBV7-2|TRBJ2-2
ATSSGARAGELF
>TRBV7-8|TRBJ1-1
ASSLDPWVNTEAF
>TRBV5-4|TRBJ2-3
ASSFDGRREY
>TRBV6-1|TRBJ1-5
ASSFSGTDQPQH
>TRBV10-3|TRBJ2-5
AISEREGLETQY
>TRBV7-8|TRBJ1-2
ASSLGQGGGYGYT
>TRBV5-5|TRBJ2-2
ASSLFQGTGELF
>TRBV4-3|TRBJ2-5
ASSQGAAGVGETQY
>TRBV11-2|TRBJ2-1
ASSQSNLAGDYNEQF
>TRBV28|TRBJ2-7
ASSLGQGFVGAYEQY
>TRBV7-2|TRBJ1-3
ASSQGGNTIY
>TRBV18|TRBJ2-7
ASSRTLSAGSYEQY
>TRBV7-9|TRBJ1-1
ASSFLTGSNTEAF
>TRBV20-1|TRBJ2-1
SASTSGHNEQF
>TRBV20-1|TRBJ2-5
QGAEERETQY
>TRBV30|TRBJ2-1
AWSREGLPGQF
>TRBV6-1|TRBJ2-2
ASKPSGWGTGINTGELF
>TRBV5-4|TRBJ2-3
ASSGDTYMQY
>TRBV7-2|TRBJ2-5
ASSISGETQY
>TRBV11-2|TRBJ2-2
ASSELRDTGELF
>TRBV2|TRBJ1-6
ASSETGQYNSPLH
>TRBV19|TRBJ2-1
ASIGRAREGEQF
>TRBV19|TRBJ2-2
ASHPDGARDTGELF
>TRBV28|TRBJ2-6
ASSLGRNWANVLT
>TRBV27|TRBJ1-5
ASSRFGQNTALSGTQH
>TRBV12-3/TRBV12-4|TRBJ1-1
ASRYSGEAF
>TRBV7-8|TRBJ2-3
ASSLGGGAGDTDTQY
>TRBV7-2|TRBJ2-5
ASSLAAIQETQY
>TRBV2|TRBJ1-5
ASSQGRGVNQPQH
>TRBV11-2|TRBJ1-2
ASSPQSNYGYT
>TRBV7-2|TRBJ2-7
ATTGSRGAYEQY
>TRBV7-2|TRBJ2-7
ASTRQGGQAGYEQY
>TRBV6-5|TRBJ1-1
ASSYFIGSGTEAF
>TRBV12-3/TRBV12-4|TRBJ2-7
ASSSSGGAREQY